Below, one T cell receptor beta chain is given with its context. Its antigen remains unknown. From CD4+ cells came CD45RA+ naive and CD45RA-negative memory subsets. Profiled with immunoSEQ multiplex PCR; TCRdb holds only in-frame clones, not every one. The sample gives over 2 million clones, over 85% of which show up once; more than 0.1% is in the top ten. The CDR3 contains 13 residues. V was pared by 8 bases and J by 10 bases, with 8 bases of the junction left unmatched. Germline V lookup: CDR1 SGHDN, CDR2 FVKESK. This sample stems from a study of shared clonotypes between healthy human individuals. Study outcomes and limitations: Investigators collected only blood, and repertoires in tissues likely differ. It was the non-shared clonotypes that had lower generation probabilities than clonotypes shared by all four donors.

The TCR originated in a man younger than 35 in good health. The V gene is TRBV14, the J gene TRBJ1-6, with 7 positions matching TRBD1. Sequencing was performed on naive CD4+ T cells sorted from blood. Documented subset: CD45RA+ positively selected. The CDR3 nucleotides are TGTGCCAGCCAAGGACAGGCCGGGTCACCCCTCCACTTT. Its protein is CASQGQAGSPLHF.